This T cell receptor (beta chain) was obtained from a study of blood T cell repertoires in COVID-19. At the level of the study: Researchers got acute and convalescent COVID-19 samples from the United States, Italy and Spain. Sample material is recorded as cDNA or gDNA derived from T cells, B-cell-depleted T cells, or PBMCs.

Profiled with immunoSEQ multiplex PCR; TCRdb holds only in-frame clones, not every one. The sample comprises 150,000 or so clones, about four fifths of which are singletons, and 8.4% rests with the top ten. Trimming cost V 7 bases and J 3 bases; bases outside gene matches: 22. The germline gives CDR1 SNHLY, CDR2 FYNNEI. The CDR3 extends over 20 amino acids. The specimen was peripheral blood. V is TRBV2 and J is TRBJ2-1; 9 bases align to TRBD1. This clonotype was sampled from an older woman with acute or convalescent COVID-19. For the CDR3, the DNA is TGTGCCAGCAACTATGCAGATGATCCCACGCCGGGACAGGGCTACAATGAGCAGTTCTTC. Translation gives CASNYADDPTPGQGYNEQFF.